These T cell receptor beta chains were read from a single sample in a study of cytomegalovirus exposure and HLA in healthy donors. TCRdb's copy holds only in-frame clones and misses some; the assay was immunoSEQ multiplex PCR. The sample has 80,000 to 100,000 clones, roughly 88% seen once; the top ten hold roughly 1.9%. Material: PBMCs. The receptors were sampled from a man aged 25 to 40 in good health and CMV-seronegative. Each CDR3 is given with its conserved first and last residue. A D gene is named only where the DNA matches it firmly. Some rows mark clone size as missing; the rest say once, few, many or name a class of expanded clone.

v_call	d_call	clone_size	j_call	cdr3_nt	cdr3_aa
TRBV19	-	-	TRBJ1-1	TGTGCCAGTAGTCCCCTGGGGCAGAAGAACACTGAAGCTTTCTTT	CASSPLGQKNTEAFF
TRBV11-2	TRBD2	-	TRBJ2-7	TGTGCCAGCAGCTTAGTCCTAGCGGGAGGGCCTTCCTACGAGCAGTACTTC	CASSLVLAGGPSYEQYF
TRBV27	TRBD1	-	TRBJ2-7	TGTGCCAGCAGTTTCCGGGACAGGGCCTACGAGCAGTACTTC	CASSFRDRAYEQYF
TRBV9	-	-	TRBJ1-2	TGTGCCAGCAGCGTAGATGGCCGTACAGCTGGCTACACCTTC	CASSVDGRTAGYTF
TRBV19	TRBD2	-	TRBJ2-7	TGTGCCAGTAGTCTTCTAGCGGGGGGAGGGTACGAGCAGTACTTC	CASSLLAGGGYEQYF
TRBV28	TRBD2	-	TRBJ2-1	TGTGCCAGCAGTTCCTCCGTAGGGCTAGCGGGAGGGAATGAGCAGTTCTTC	CASSSSVGLAGGNEQFF
TRBV28	-	once	TRBJ2-7	TGTGCCAGCAGCTTACCAGGGAACTACGAGCAGTACTTC	CASSLPGNYEQYF
TRBV7-6	TRBD1	-	TRBJ2-1	TGTGCCAGCAGCCGTCGTTTACGCGACAGGGTTGAGGAGCAGTTCTTC	CASSRRLRDRVEEQFF
TRBV29-1	-	-	TRBJ2-5	TGCAGCGTTTCGACAAATTCTCCAGAGACCCAGTACTTC	CSVSTNSPETQYF
TRBV6-5	-	-	TRBJ1-3	TGTGCCAGCAGTCAGAAAAACACCATATATTTT	CASSQKNTIYF
TRBV6-6	-	-	TRBJ1-4	TGTGCCAGCAGTCCTTACTTAGCAACTAATGAAAAACTGTTTTTT	CASSPYLATNEKLFF
TRBV28	-	-	TRBJ1-3	TGTGCCAGCAGTATGAGTGGCTCTGGAAACACCATATATTTT	CASSMSGSGNTIYF
TRBV6-5	-	-	TRBJ2-7	TGTGCCAGCAGTGGACTAAGAAGCTCCTACGAGCAGTACTTC	CASSGLRSSYEQYF
TRBV28	TRBD1	-	TRBJ1-1	TGTGCCAGTTGGACAGGGCGGACTGAAGCTTTCTTT	CASWTGRTEAFF
TRBV27	TRBD1	-	TRBJ2-1	TGTGCCAGCAGCCTCGGGACAGGGGAGTTCTTC	CASSLGTGEFF
TRBV7-9	-	-	TRBJ1-2	TGTGCCAGCAGCTTAGCCCCCCCCCGGAGACAGCTACAGGACTATGGCTACACCTTC	CASSLAPPRRQLQDYGYTF
TRBV4-1	-	once	TRBJ1-1	TGCGCCAGCAGCCAATCCATGAGCACTGAAGCTTTCTTT	CASSQSMSTEAFF
TRBV11-2	TRBD1	-	TRBJ1-3	TGTGCCAGCAGCCGCATACACTCCGGGACAGGGGCGCGGGGAAACACCATATATTTT	CASSRIHSGTGARGNTIYF
TRBV5-6	-	-	TRBJ2-7	TGTGCCAGCAGCTTGAGACAGCTGAGCTCCTACGAGCAGTACTTC	CASSLRQLSSYEQYF
TRBV11-2	TRBD1	-	TRBJ1-1	TGTGCCAGCACCCGACGCGGGACAGGGGAGTTCACTGAAGCTTTCTTT	CASTRRGTGEFTEAFF
TRBV10-3	-	-	TRBJ1-3	TGTGCCATCAGTGAGCACGAGGAAAACACCATATATTTT	CAISEHEENTIYF
TRBV30	TRBD2	-	TRBJ2-5	TGTGCCTGGAGTGTAGGAGCGGGAGCGGGAGAGACCCAGTACTTC	CAWSVGAGAGETQYF
TRBV28	TRBD2	-	TRBJ2-7	TGTGCCAGCAGTTTCCCTTTACGGGCGGGAGGTACCTACGAGCAGTACTTC	CASSFPLRAGGTYEQYF
TRBV28	TRBD1	-	TRBJ1-2	TGTGCCAGCTTCAGGGGGTCCTACTATGGCTACACCTTC	CASFRGSYYGYTF
TRBV19	TRBD2	-	TRBJ2-1	TGTGCCAGTAGTATAGCCCTACACCTAGCGGGGGGGAACTACAATGAGCAGTTCTTC	CASSIALHLAGGNYNEQFF
TRBV2	TRBD1	-	TRBJ1-2	TGTGCCAGCAGCGGCACAGGGGGTGAAAACTATGGCTACACCTTC	CASSGTGGENYGYTF
TRBV2	TRBD1	-	TRBJ1-4	TGTGCCAGCAGTGAAGTGGGACAGGGTGATAATGAAAAACTGTTTTTT	CASSEVGQGDNEKLFF
TRBV27	TRBD1	-	TRBJ1-1	TGTGCCAGCAGTCGAGACAGGGCGGGGACTGAAGCTTTCTTT	CASSRDRAGTEAFF
TRBV11-3	-	-	TRBJ2-5	TGTGCCAGCAGCGAGCGCAGGGATCCTGAGACCCAGTACTTC	CASSERRDPETQYF
TRBV19	TRBD1	-	TRBJ1-2	TGTGCCAGTAGCATCGCTAAGGGGGGACAGGGGAGATACACCTTC	CASSIAKGGQGRYTF
TRBV6-5	-	-	TRBJ1-1	TGTGCCAGCAGTCCCTTCGGCGGGAACACTGAAGCTTTCTTT	CASSPFGGNTEAFF
TRBV18	-	-	TRBJ2-7	TGTGCCAGCTCACCACAGGGGGATACCTACGAGCAGTACTTC	CASSPQGDTYEQYF
TRBV6-5	TRBD2	-	TRBJ2-3	TGTGCCAGCAGTAAACTAGCGGGAGGGCGAGATACGCAGTATTTT	CASSKLAGGRDTQYF
TRBV30	-	-	TRBJ2-7	TGTGCCTGGAGTCCGATCGACAGACCTGTCTACGAGCAGTACTTC	CAWSPIDRPVYEQYF
TRBV9	-	-	TRBJ1-3	TGTGCCAGCAGCTTAGAGGACAGCGGAAACACCATATATTTT	CASSLEDSGNTIYF
TRBV4-1	-	-	TRBJ2-4	TGCGCCAGCAGCCAAGATCTTCTATTCGCGGGACAGAACATTCAGTACTTC	CASSQDLLFAGQNIQYF
TRBV27	TRBD1	-	TRBJ1-3	TGTGCCAGCAGTGTCACAGGGGCGAAGGGAAACACCATATATTTT	CASSVTGAKGNTIYF
TRBV28	-	-	TRBJ1-5	TGTGCCAGCACCCTCACAGGGACCCTTAGCAATCAGCCCCAGCATTTT	CASTLTGTLSNQPQHF
TRBV7-6	TRBD2	-	TRBJ2-3	TGTGCCAGCAGCTTAACCCCCCCTGCTAGCGGGACAGATACGCAGTATTTT	CASSLTPPASGTDTQYF
TRBV19	TRBD1	-	TRBJ1-1	TGTGCCAGTAGTACTGGCCGGACAGGGCCTAAAGCTTTCTTT	CASSTGRTGPKAFF
TRBV9	-	-	TRBJ1-1	TGTGCCAGCAGCGTGACTCCGGGTCACACTGAAGCTTTCTTT	CASSVTPGHTEAFF
TRBV7-2	-	-	TRBJ1-5	TGTGCCAGCAGCTTAGGCCAGGGGAGTACTCAGCCCCAGCATTTT	CASSLGQGSTQPQHF
TRBV19	TRBD2	-	TRBJ2-3	TGTGCCAGTTCCCCGGTTGCAGCGGGGGCGGATACGCAGTATTTT	CASSPVAAGADTQYF
TRBV28	TRBD1	-	TRBJ1-5	TGTGCCAGCAGGGACAGGGAAAATCAGCCCCAGCATTTT	CASRDRENQPQHF
TRBV27	-	-	TRBJ2-7	TGTGCCAGCAGTCCCCCGATGCGGCTCCACGAGCAGTACTTC	CASSPPMRLHEQYF
TRBV18	-	-	TRBJ2-6	TGTGCCAGCTCACTACAACCAATTAGCAACATAAGAGCTCTGGGGGCCAACGTCCTGACTTTC	CASSLQPISNIRALGANVLTF
TRBV19	TRBD1	-	TRBJ1-5	TGTGCCAGTAGTATCCGGGACAGGGACATTCAGCCCCAGCATTTT	CASSIRDRDIQPQHF
TRBV5-4	-	-	TRBJ1-1	TGTGCCAGCAGCTTGACAGGGCGTGGGAACACTGAAGCTTTCTTT	CASSLTGRGNTEAFF
TRBV4-1	-	-	TRBJ2-5	TGCGCCAGCAGCCAATTTCAGGGAGGCTTGACCCAGTACTTC	CASSQFQGGLTQYF
TRBV29-1	-	-	TRBJ2-1	TGCAGCGTTGGGAGCAATGAGCAGTTCTTC	CSVGSNEQFF
TRBV10-3	TRBD1	-	TRBJ1-3	TGTGCCATCATGGGACAGGGACAACTCCACTCTGGAAACACCATATATTTT	CAIMGQGQLHSGNTIYF
TRBV7-2	-	-	TRBJ2-1	TGTGCCAGCAGCTTAGACGGGTCCCGATACAATGAGCAGTTCTTC	CASSLDGSRYNEQFF
TRBV5-4	-	-	TRBJ1-1	TGTGCCAGCAGCCCGAGGACAGAGAACACTGAAGCTTTCTTT	CASSPRTENTEAFF
TRBV2	-	-	TRBJ2-5	TGTGCCAGCAGTGCATCCACTAGTTCCGGGGGGACCCAGTACTTC	CASSASTSSGGTQYF
TRBV30	-	-	TRBJ1-5	TGTGCCTGGAGTGGGACAGTCAATCAGCCCCAGCATTTT	CAWSGTVNQPQHF
TRBV5-1	-	-	TRBJ1-4	TGCGCCAGCAGCTTGGGTGGGGGCGCCGAAAAACTGTTTTTT	CASSLGGGAEKLFF
TRBV7-2	-	-	TRBJ2-1	TGTGCCAGCAGCTTACAGGATCGCAATGAGCAGTTCTTC	CASSLQDRNEQFF
TRBV6-1	-	-	TRBJ2-5	TGTGCCAGCAGGCCGGGACAAAGGTACCAAGAGACCCAGTACTTC	CASRPGQRYQETQYF